This T cell receptor (beta chain) was identified in a study of blood T cells in healthy people across ages. General study points: Reliance upon unsorted PBMCs precluded definitive naive versus antigen-experienced comparison. Naive CD4+ cells and diversity were both higher in long-lived donors than in aged donors.

The CDR3 totals 17 residues. Germline CDR1 is SGHTA and CDR2 is FQGNSA. The V and J ends lost 1 base and 6 bases, in that order; junction bases with no gene match: 9. Isolation per sample recovered at least 6.5 million PBMCs. To note about this clonotype: Its antigen remains unidentified.

A second PCR of 7 to 11 cycles used a sample-barcoded 5' primer and a J-beta primer mix. TCRdb used MiXCR to reprocess the 5' RACE reads, holding one entry per CDR3 protein. This table holds roughly 1.5 million distinct CDR3 sequences, about 42% found once. The sequenced sample consisted of blood. The chain is built from TRBV7-2 and TRBJ2-3; 11 bases agree with TRBD1. The sequence was obtained from a young woman in good health. Written as DNA, the CDR3 is TGTGCCAGCAGCTTAGAAGGCCCGGACAGGGGGCGCGATACGCAGTATTTT. This sequence encodes CASSLEGPDRGRDTQYF.